This entry lists 17 T cell receptor beta chains sequenced from one sample in a study of shared clonotypes between healthy human individuals. Clones were read by immunoSEQ multiplex PCR, and TCRdb kept only the in-frame ones, dropping some. The sample yields approximately 720,000 clones, roughly 78% seen once. The sequencing input was memory CD4+ T cells sorted from blood. Documented subset: CD45RA-negative fraction. Receptors originate from a young woman in good health.

The chain recombines TRBV10-1 with TRBJ1-2; a weak D match, TRBD1 (6 bases). The V and J ends lost 2 bases and 5 bases respectively, with 9 bases between them. The CDR3 has 13 residues. Germline lookup yields CDR1 WNHNN and CDR2 SYGVQD (reference sequence). This CDR3 reads CASSETGPYGYTF. In DNA form, the CDR3 reads TGCGCCAGCAGTGAGACAGGGCCGTATGGCTACACCTTC.

This chain links TRBV7-9 with TRBJ2-6, with D perhaps matching TRBD1 or TRBD2 (5 bases each). CDR3 length: 19 residues. V lost 1 base to trimming and J lost 0 bases, with 16 bases between them. Germline CDR1 reads SEHNR; CDR2 reads FQNEAQ (reference sequence). Here the CDR3 DNA reads TGTGCCAGCAGCTTAGTTCAAGCCGGGACGGACTCTGGGGCCAACGTCCTGACTTTC. Its translation: CASSLVQAGTDSGANVLTF.

V is TRBV7-9 and J is TRBJ2-7, with TRBD2 matching 9 bases. The germline V gene encodes CDR1 SEHNR and CDR2 FQNEAQ (reference sequence). The CDR3 has 16 amino acids. V lost 2 bases and J lost 5; bases outside the gene matches: 10. CDR3 sequence (DNA): TGTGCCAGCAGCTTATTCTTGGCGGGAGGGCTCCACGAGCAGTACTTC. This translates into CASSLFLAGGLHEQYF.

The chain links TRBV28 to TRBJ2-7; 9 nucleotides line up with TRBD1. Germline V gene data show CDR1 as MDHEN and CDR2 as SYDVKM. J lost 5 bases, V lost 6 bases, and 11 bases had no gene match. The CDR3 consists of 15 residues. CDR3 in amino acids: CASSNRDRVPHEQYF. Here the CDR3 DNA reads TGTGCCAGCAGCAATAGGGACAGGGTTCCCCACGAGCAGTACTTC.

This clone is a singleton in its sample. The chain is built from TRBV18 and TRBJ1-1; D not certain. The CDR3 is 14 amino acids. The V gene lost 3 bases and the J gene lost 1 base, with 9 bases spanning the gap. The germline V gene has CDR1 KGHSH and CDR2 LQKENI. CDR3 protein: CASSPSIGNTEAFF. The CDR3 DNA reads as TGTGCCAGCTCACCCTCCATAGGGAACACTGAAGCTTTCTTT.

The chain links TRBV6-6 to TRBJ2-7; D is unresolved. CDR1 is MNHNY, CDR2 SVGAGI, per germline (reference sequence). V was pared by 0 bases and J by 2 bases, with 11 bases between. This CDR3 is 15 amino acids long. The CDR3 reads CASSYSAFQTYEQYF. The CDR3 bases are TGTGCCAGCAGTTACTCTGCCTTTCAGACCTACGAGCAGTACTTC.

This clone was detected many times. The CDR3 loop reads CASSGRGITAYEQYF. The CDR3 bases are TGTGCCAGCAGTGGAAGGGGGATAACAGCCTACGAGCAGTACTTC. V is TRBV28 and J is TRBJ2-7, with a possible D match to TRBD1 (6 bases). CDR1 MDHEN and CDR2 SYDVKM come from the germline V gene. The CDR3 totals 15 residues. V shed 5 bases and J shed 2 bases, with 16 bases lying between them.

This clone has just a few counts. The V and J genes are TRBV2 and TRBJ2-1; possible D gene TRBD1, 6 bases. The CDR3 is 12 residues long. Between the trimmed V and J ends, which lost 8 bases and 10 bases, there was a span of 15 bases. Per the germline V gene, CDR1 is SNHLY and CDR2 is FYNNEI. The CDR3 spells CASELQGREQFF. The CDR3 region has the DNA TGTGCCAGCGAACTACAGGGCAGGGAGCAGTTCTTC.

J is TRBJ1-5 and V is TRBV6-6; 8 bases align to TRBD1. Germline V gene sequence: CDR1 MNHNY, CDR2 SVGAGI (reference sequence). Trimming at V came to 4 bases and at J to 3 bases, leaving 5 bases not matched to a gene. This CDR3 spans 15 amino acids. The CDR3 bases are TGTGCCAGCAGTTTACAGGGGGTCGACAATCAGCCCCAGCATTTT. Translated, it gives CASSLQGVDNQPQHF.

This chain connects TRBV27 to TRBJ1-1; D is ambiguous. Germline V gene data show CDR1 as MNHEY and CDR2 as SMNVEV (reference sequence). The ends were cut back, 5 bases at V and 1 base at J, with 14 bases in the middle. This CDR3 comprises 15 residues. The CDR3 bases are TGTGCCAGCAGTGTCATCCGGGCCTCGAACACTGAAGCTTTCTTT. Translating gives CASSVIRASNTEAFF.

This clone was detected only a few times. The gene calls are TRBV4-2 and TRBJ2-7; D is unclear. Trimming shortened V by 1 base and J by 3 bases, and 13 bases separated the two germline ends. The germline V gene encodes CDR1 LGHNA and CDR2 YNFKEQ. The CDR3 contains 15 residues. The CDR3 here is CASSQGLDSSYEQYF. The CDR3 DNA follows: TGTGCCAGCAGCCAAGGCTTAGATTCGAGCTACGAGCAGTACTTC.

DNA of the CDR3: TGTGCCAGCAAGGCGGGACAGGGGGGAAACACCATATATTTT. Residues: CASKAGQGGNTIYF. The chain joins TRBV28 to TRBJ1-3; 10 bases agree with TRBD1. This CDR3 is 14 amino acids long. The germline V gene encodes CDR1 MDHEN and CDR2 SYDVKM. The V segment lost 7 bases and the J segment 4 bases; nucleotides outside the gene matches: 4.

The chain joins TRBV15 to TRBJ2-1, with D perhaps matching TRBD2 (5 bases). Germline lookup yields CDR1 LNHNV and CDR2 YYDKDF (reference sequence). V was cut by 0 bases and J by 0 bases, with 6 bases left in between. This CDR3 contains 15 residues. The CDR3 coding sequence is TGTGCCACCAGCAGAGATGAGGGCTCCTACAATGAGCAGTTCTTC. It encodes CATSRDEGSYNEQFF.

The CDR3 here is CASRQGSTDTQYF. The CDR3 bases are TGTGCCAGTCGACAGGGAAGCACAGATACGCAGTATTTT. The chain recombines TRBV14 with TRBJ2-3; TRBD1 agrees at 7 bases. Germline V CDR1 and CDR2: SGHDN, FVKESK. The J segment lost 0 bases and the V segment lost 9 bases, leaving 3 bases of the junction unmatched. The CDR3 extends over 13 amino acids.

The chain has TRBV27 and TRBJ2-7; 8 nucleotides agree with TRBD2. Trimming removed 3 bases from V and 5 bases from J; junction bases left unmatched: 9. Germline values: CDR1 MNHEY, CDR2 SMNVEV (reference sequence). The CDR3 covers 15 residues. CDR3 DNA: TGTGCCAGCAGTTTGATGAGCGCGGGAGGTCACGAGCAGTACTTC. Protein sequence: CASSLMSAGGHEQYF.

The chain carries TRBV5-1 and TRBJ2-3; D is unresolved. The length of the CDR3 is 15 residues. The V end lost 0 bases, the J end lost 4 bases, and 12 bases lay between the germline ends. Germline values: CDR1 SGHRS, CDR2 YFSETQ. CDR3 sequence: CASSLVSKGADTQYF. CDR3 in DNA: TGCGCCAGCAGCTTGGTATCCAAAGGCGCAGATACGCAGTATTTT.

The chain carries TRBV13 and TRBJ1-6; D is unresolved. Germline CDR1 is PRHDT and CDR2 is FYEKMQ (reference sequence). V lost 0 bases to trimming and J lost 11 bases, with 5 bases between them. The CDR3 covers 12 residues. CDR3: CASSLGSAPLHF. CDR3 DNA sequence: TGTGCCAGCAGCTTAGGGAGTGCACCCCTCCACTTT.